This T cell receptor beta chain emerged from a study of T cell responses to AZD1222 COVID-19 vaccine. Samples with a second dose at about 4 or about 12 weeks were pooled together. Method: immunoSEQ multiplex PCR; TCRdb's copy keeps in-frame clones and lacks some. This table holds more than 150,000 clones, around 90% found once. The CDR3 sequence is 13 residues long. The germline gives CDR1 LGHNA, CDR2 YNFKEQ. Trimming shortened V by 0 bases and J by 6 bases, and 8 bases separated the two germline ends. General observations from the study: Spike-specific TCR breadth and depth went up after people got two AZD1222 doses.

Regarding this clone: Antigen specificity is unknown.

The chain is built from TRBV4-2 and TRBJ1-1; D call uncertain. This specimen was peripheral blood, taken 28 days after the second AZD1222 dose. This TCR derives from an adult who received the AZD1222 COVID-19 vaccine. The CDR3 here is CASSQEEGAEAFF. CDR3 DNA sequence: TGTGCCAGCAGCCAAGAAGAGGGCGCTGAAGCTTTCTTT.